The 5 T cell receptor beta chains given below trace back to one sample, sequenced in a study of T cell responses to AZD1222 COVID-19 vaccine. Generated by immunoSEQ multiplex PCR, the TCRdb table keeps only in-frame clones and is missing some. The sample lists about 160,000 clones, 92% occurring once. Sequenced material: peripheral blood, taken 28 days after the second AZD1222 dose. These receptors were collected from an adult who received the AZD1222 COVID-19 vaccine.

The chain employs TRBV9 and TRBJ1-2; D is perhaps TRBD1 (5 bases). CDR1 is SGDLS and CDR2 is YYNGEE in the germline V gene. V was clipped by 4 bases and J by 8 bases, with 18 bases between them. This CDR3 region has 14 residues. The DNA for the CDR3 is TGTGCCAGCAGCTCCCTTTCGGAGGGGAGCGGCTACACCTTC. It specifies CASSSLSEGSGYTF.

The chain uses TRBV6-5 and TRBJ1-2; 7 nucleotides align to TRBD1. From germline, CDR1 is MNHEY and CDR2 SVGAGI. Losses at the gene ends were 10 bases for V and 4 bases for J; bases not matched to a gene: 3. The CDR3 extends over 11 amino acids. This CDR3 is CATRTGYGYTF. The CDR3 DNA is TGTGCCACTCGGACAGGCTATGGCTACACCTTC.

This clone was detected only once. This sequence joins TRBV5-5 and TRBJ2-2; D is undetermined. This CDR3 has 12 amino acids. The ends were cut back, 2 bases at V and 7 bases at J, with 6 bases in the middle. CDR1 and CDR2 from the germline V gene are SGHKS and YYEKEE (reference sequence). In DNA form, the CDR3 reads TGTGCCAGCAGCTTTGATGTCGGGGAGCTGTTTTTT. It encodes CASSFDVGELFF.

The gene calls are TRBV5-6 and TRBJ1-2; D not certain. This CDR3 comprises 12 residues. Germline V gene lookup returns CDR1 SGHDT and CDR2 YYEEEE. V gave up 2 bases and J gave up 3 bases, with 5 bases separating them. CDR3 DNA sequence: TGTGCCAGCAGCTTCGGGCACTATGGCTACACCTTC. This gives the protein CASSFGHYGYTF.

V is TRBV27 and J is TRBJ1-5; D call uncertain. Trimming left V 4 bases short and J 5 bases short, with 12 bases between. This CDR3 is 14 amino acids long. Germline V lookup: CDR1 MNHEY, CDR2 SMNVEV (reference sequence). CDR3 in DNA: TGTGCCAGCAGTTCCATAGGATCGGATCAGCCCCAGCATTTT. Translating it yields CASSSIGSDQPQHF.